This TCR beta chain appears in the sequencing data of a study of CD8+ T cells in alopecia areata (dated by TCRdb to the late 2010s). Background on the whole study: Skin from C3H/HeJ donors with spontaneous alopecia (roughly 6-13 months old) was grafted onto female C3H/HeJ recipients aged about 6-10 weeks. High-throughput TCRbeta sequencing was used to examine T cell clonal expansion in alopecia areata in both the C3H/HeJ mouse model and human patients. On the human side, TCRbeta sequencing was run on scalp tissue and on sorted CD4+ and CD8+ peripheral blood T cells from healthy controls and from alopecia areata patients with either patchy or totalis/universalis disease. Scalp clonality was compared across normal scalp (n=4), patchy alopecia areata scalp (n=8), and alopecia totalis/universalis scalp (n=8). RNA was obtained with the PAXgene miRNA kit for fixed scalp, the miRNeasy kit for PBMCs, and the RNeasy kit for mouse skin. immunoSEQ multiplex PCR using 35 Vbeta forward primers and 13 Jbeta reverse primers was used to amplify TCRbeta CDR3 regions. What the research found in general, with its limitations: Shared TCR sequences between patients were less evident than in mice, which may be partly attributable to HLA diversity in the patient population. Compared with normal scalp, lesional scalp had higher clonality and more expanded CD8+ clones, particularly in alopecia totalis/universalis, a pattern that suggests antigenic drive. Resident alphabeta T cells in normal human skin are also sequenced, complicating scalp TCR repertoire analysis, unlike mouse skin dominated by gammadelta T cells.

Pooled mouse cutaneous lymph node cells were stained for CD4, CD8alpha, NKG2D, NKG2ACE and other markers, then sorted on a BD Influx. The cysteine opens and the phenylalanine closes a CDR3 of 15 amino acids. Only the CDR3 bases that were read are kept: 33 of them, in frame from base 1. CDR1 and CDR2 are read off the germline V gene as MNHDT and YYDKIL. Libraries were built with the immunoSEQ multiplex PCR assay. For TCR sequencing, RNA was extracted from every sample and reverse transcribed into cDNA to serve as template. First-strand cDNA was synthesized using SuperScript III with a 2:1 mix of oligo-dT and random hexamers. Amplification bias was assessed with a synthetic immune receptor repertoire, and residual bias was removed computationally. Sequencing of the libraries was done on Illumina HiSeq with 60 bp reads that cover the CDR3, reading from J toward V. As for the original processing: Raw reads were preprocessed for error removal, and CDR3 was defined according to IMGT conventions as running from the conserved cysteine to phenylalanine. To get clonality, Shannon entropy was normalized by log2 of the number of productive unique TCRs and the result was subtracted from 1. Scalp TCRbeta sequences were cross-referenced with sorted blood CD4 and CD8 repertoires so that the CD4 or CD8 identity of scalp clones could be inferred. Sourced from immuneACCESS, this table was stored by TCRdb with only in-frame sequences that have V and J called. A share of the clones is absent; for the studies checked, an unresolved V gene accounts for under half, and the remainder has no known explanation. V and J calls and clone size follow that table, whereas D and trimming were derived from the DNA. The sample comprises roughly 260,000 clones, and every one was counted more than once. Clones ranked in the top ten supply less than 1.5% of the sample.

This clone has only a few counts. Its antigen is currently not known. One junction end disagrees with the germline gene, perhaps due to a read error. Gene names and germline sequences here are all drawn from mouse data. The CDR3 extends 4 residues past the end of the read, so its final part is completed from the germline J gene. The receptor chain draws on TRBV17 and TRBJ2-7; TRBD1 lines up with 9 middle nucleotides. This TCR derives from a C3H/HeJ mouse with alopecia areata. This strain has the MHC haplotype H2-k. The specimen was CD4+ T cells sorted from a lymph node. The sequenced part of the CDR3 DNA is TGTGCTAGCAATAGAATGGACAGGGGCTCCTAT. Its protein reads: CASNRMDRGSY. The CDR3 reads in full as CASNRMDRGSYEQYF.